These 28 T cell receptor beta chains were all obtained from the same sample, sequenced in a study of human versus mouse CDR3 diversity and MHC coevolution (dated by TCRdb to about 2017). Libraries came from the immunoSEQ multiplex PCR assay. The table was pulled from immuneACCESS by TCRdb, which kept in-frame rearrangements only. Such tables lose some clones; where checked, under half of the loss comes from unresolved V genes, and the rest has no known cause. The sample table shows 75,000 to 90,000 clones, and around 93% are seen once. Jointly, the top ten make up more than 1.1% of the sample. The specimen sequenced was naive CD4+ T cells from blood. What the cell subset or site label conveys for this sample: CD45RO-negative CD62L-positive naive CD4 T cells. Every receptor here comes from a person aged 25 to 75 in good health.

The gene calls are TRBV19 and TRBJ2-5; 10 bases match TRBD1. The J call may be faulty, since TRBJ2-7 better matches the DNA end. CDR1 and CDR2 (germline): LNHDA, SQIVND (reference sequence). The CDR3 is 14 residues long. In DNA, the CDR3 is TGTGCCAGTAGTATTAGACAGGGGGCGTTCGAGCAGTACTTC. Residues: CASSIRQGAFEQYF.

This clone showed up just once. J is TRBJ2-7 and V is TRBV6-5; TRBD2 is a possible D gene (5 bases). V was cut by 2 bases and J by 6 bases, with 17 bases left in between. The CDR3 loop spans 15 amino acids. Germline CDR1 and CDR2: MNHEY and SVGAGI. The CDR3 here is CASSYLDRGLSEQYF. The CDR3 DNA follows: TGTGCCAGCAGTTACCTCGATCGGGGATTGAGCGAGCAGTACTTC.

V usage is TRBV7-2 and J usage is TRBJ2-1; TRBD1 matches at 9 bases. Germline V CDR1 and CDR2: SGHTA, FQGNSA. V dropped 3 bases and J dropped 8; count of bases not matched to a gene: 8. The CDR3 sequence is 15 residues long. The CDR3 loop reads CASSLTGQGLHEQFF. The CDR3 DNA reads as TGTGCCAGCAGCTTGACGGGACAGGGCCTACATGAGCAGTTCTTC.

The chain links TRBV7-9 to TRBJ1-1, with D perhaps TRBD1 (6 bases). The germline V gene encodes CDR1 SEHNR and CDR2 FQNEAQ (reference sequence). The CDR3 has 14 amino acids. V gave up 1 base and J gave up 11 bases, with 17 bases separating them. CDR3 DNA: TGTGCCAGCAGCTTAGGTTGGGGCGGGGGGCTTGCTTTCTTT. Protein sequence: CASSLGWGGGLAFF.

The chain employs TRBV6-5 and TRBJ2-7; weak D call: TRBD2 (7 bases). The CDR3 is made up of 14 amino acids. The V gene's germline CDR1 is MNHEY and CDR2 SVGAGI. V was pared by 5 bases and J by 6 bases, with 17 bases between. The CDR3 sequence: CASSRTGGSGEQYF. CDR3 nucleotide sequence: TGTGCCAGCAGTCGAACGGGGGGCTCGGGCGAGCAGTACTTC.

This chain uses TRBV10-1 with TRBJ1-6, with 11 bases aligning to TRBD1. V shed 10 bases and J 8 bases; nucleotides not matched to a gene: 10. The CDR3 spans 15 residues. Germline V gives CDR1 WNHNN, CDR2 SYGVQD (reference sequence). The CDR3 loop reads CANSPSGQGDSPLHF. The CDR3 nucleotides are TGCGCCAACTCACCTTCGGGACAGGGGGATTCACCCCTCCACTTT.

The rearrangement links TRBV7-2 to TRBJ1-2, with TRBD1 matching over 7 bases. CDR3 size: 15 residues. The junction had 6 bases not matched to a gene; V was cut back by 5 bases and J by 0 bases. The germline CDR1 and CDR2 sequences are SGHTA and FQGNSA. The DNA of the CDR3 is TGTGCCAGCAGCCTAAACAGGGGCCCTAACTATGGCTACACCTTC. Amino acid sequence: CASSLNRGPNYGYTF.

The chain joins TRBV27 to TRBJ2-5, with 9 bases matching TRBD1. The end of the DNA is better explained by TRBJ2-7, so the J call may be wrong. This CDR3 is 15 amino acids long. CDR1 MNHEY and CDR2 SMNVEV come from the germline V gene (reference sequence). The CDR3: CASKRTGASSYEQYF. CDR3 DNA sequence: TGTGCCAGCAAAAGGACAGGGGCAAGCTCCTACGAGCAGTACTTC.

Of note for this clone: The germline gene is not matched at one end of the junction; a read error may be the cause. This chain joins TRBV7-7 and TRBJ2-3; 10 positions agree with TRBD2. The germline V gene encodes CDR1 SSHAT and CDR2 FNYEAQ (reference sequence). The CDR3 has 15 residues. For the CDR3, the DNA is TGTGCTAGCAGCACCCTAGCGGGGGGCACAGATACGCAGTATTTT. Encoded protein: CASSTLAGGTDTQYF.

This chain connects TRBV30 to TRBJ2-1; possibly TRBD1 for D (6 bases). CDR3 length equals 13 residues. The germline gives CDR1 GTSNPN, CDR2 SVGIG (reference sequence). The germline V and J ends were trimmed by 4 bases and 8 bases, with 15 bases remaining between them. Here the CDR3 DNA reads TGTGCCTGGATCCCTCCAGGGGTACATGAGCAGTTCTTC. As protein: CAWIPPGVHEQFF.

V and J are TRBV2 and TRBJ1-4; a possible D gene is TRBD1 (6 bases). The CDR3 extends over 14 amino acids. The V and J ends lost 7 bases and 8 bases respectively, with 17 bases between them. Germline V gene data show CDR1 as SNHLY and CDR2 as FYNNEI. CDR3 protein: CASTPRDTPEKLFF. For the CDR3, the DNA is TGTGCCAGCACCCCCCGGGACACCCCCGAAAAACTGTTTTTT.

This chain joins TRBV9 and TRBJ1-4; 7 nucleotides match TRBD1. V lost 3 bases and J lost 4; bases outside the gene matches: 9. CDR3 length equals 16 residues. In germline, CDR1 is SGDLS, CDR2 YYNGEE. CDR3 residues: CASSAHHRGGNEKLFF. The DNA of the CDR3 is TGTGCCAGCAGCGCCCACCACAGGGGTGGTAATGAAAAACTGTTTTTT.

The chain employs TRBV6-5 and TRBJ1-4; the D gene is possibly TRBD1 (5 bases). V lost 5 bases, J lost 7 bases, and 14 bases lay in between. The germline gives CDR1 MNHEY, CDR2 SVGAGI. The CDR3 length is 14 residues. CDR3 sequence reads: CASSARRGTEKLFF. In DNA, the CDR3 is TGTGCCAGCAGTGCCCGCCGGGGGACTGAAAAACTGTTTTTT.

This clone was seen once. The DNA of the CDR3 is TGTGCCAGCTCACCACCTGTCGGGAGGAACACTGAAGCTTTCTTT. It specifies CASSPPVGRNTEAFF. The gene calls are TRBV18 and TRBJ1-1, with no clear D. Per germline, CDR1 KGHSH and CDR2 LQKENI. Between the trimmed V and J ends, which lost 0 bases and 1 base, there was a span of 9 bases. The CDR3 extends over 15 amino acids.

The gene calls are TRBV2 and TRBJ2-3, with TRBD1 matching 8 bases. Germline CDR1 reads SNHLY; CDR2 reads FYNNEI. The junction had 2 bases not matched to a gene; V was cut back by 8 bases and J by 4 bases. The CDR3 totals 12 residues. CDR3 bases: TGTGCCAGCGGACAGGGACCAGATACGCAGTATTTT. It specifies CASGQGPDTQYF.

The chain employs TRBV28 and TRBJ2-5; 9 bases line up with TRBD1. The J call is in doubt because the DNA end fits TRBJ2-7 better. This CDR3 comprises 15 residues. Looked up from germline, CDR1 is MDHEN and CDR2 is SYDVKM. CDR3 sequence: CASSPPGTGPYEQYF. The CDR3 region has the DNA TGTGCCAGCAGTCCTCCCGGGACAGGGCCCTACGAGCAGTACTTC.

The chain combines TRBV21-1 with TRBJ2-2; the DNA was not used to check the table's D call, TRBD1. TRBV21-1 is a documented pseudogene. The length of the CDR3 is 21 residues. CDR3 region: CASSIRTGRRMGGGNTGELFF. The DNA for the CDR3 is TGTGCCAGCAGCATTAGGACAGGGCGGAGGATGGGGGGAGGGAACACCGGGGAGCTGTTTTTT.

The chain is built from TRBV6-5 and TRBJ1-1; D call uncertain. Germline values: CDR1 MNHEY, CDR2 SVGAGI. The V gene lost 2 bases and the J gene lost 4 bases, with 11 bases spanning the gap. This CDR3 comprises 14 residues. The CDR3: CASSYRVEGTEAFF. CDR3 coding DNA: TGTGCCAGCAGTTACCGGGTAGAAGGCACTGAAGCTTTCTTT.

V and J are TRBV11-2 and TRBJ1-5; a weak D match, TRBD1 (6 bases). The V gene's germline CDR1 is SGHAT and CDR2 FQNNGV. V lost 3 bases and J 0 bases, leaving 9 bases between the germline ends. The CDR3 loop spans 15 amino acids. CDR3 sequence reads: CASSLGTRSNQPQHF. In nucleotides, the CDR3 is TGTGCCAGCAGCTTGGGGACACGTAGCAATCAGCCCCAGCATTTT.

The V call is TRBV27, the J call TRBJ1-1; a weak D match, TRBD1 (5 bases). Germline V CDR1 and CDR2: MNHEY, SMNVEV (reference sequence). CDR3 length: 13 residues. Trimming shortened V by 6 bases and J by 5 bases, and 13 bases separated the two germline ends. CDR3 DNA: TGTGCCAGCAGAATTGACAGCTCTACTGAAGCTTTCTTT. This encodes CASRIDSSTEAFF.

The chain uses TRBV5-1 and TRBJ1-6, with D tentatively TRBD1 (6 bases). There are 14 residues in the CDR3. Trimming took off 0 bases at V and 6 bases at J, with 7 bases between the two ends. Germline V lookup: CDR1 SGHRS, CDR2 YFSETQ. The CDR3 loop reads CASSLGTVNSPLHF. In DNA form, the CDR3 reads TGCGCCAGCAGCTTGGGGACAGTTAATTCACCCCTCCACTTT.

The chain recombines TRBV7-2 with TRBJ2-5, with D perhaps matching TRBD1 (6 bases). Trimming removed 6 bases from V and 1 base from J, with 9 bases in between. CDR3 length: 13 amino acids. Per germline, CDR1 SGHTA and CDR2 FQGNSA. This CDR3 reads CASRGASQETQYF. CDR3 in DNA: TGTGCCAGCAGGGGGGCGTCCCAAGAGACCCAGTACTTC.

This clone showed up just once. The V and J genes are TRBV9 and TRBJ2-5; 9 bases agree with TRBD1. The J call may be incorrect, as the DNA end agrees better with TRBJ2-7. The V gene's germline CDR1 is SGDLS and CDR2 YYNGEE. This CDR3 has 15 residues. The CDR3 loop reads CASSALGQGLYEQYF. The DNA of the CDR3 is TGTGCCAGCAGCGCCTTGGGACAGGGACTCTACGAGCAGTACTTC.

This sequence joins TRBV2 and TRBJ1-2, with D perhaps matching TRBD1 (6 bases). This CDR3 has 15 residues. The germline V gene encodes CDR1 SNHLY and CDR2 FYNNEI. Trimming left V 11 bases short and J 4 bases short, with 23 bases between. CDR3 region: CARTRGTALIYGYTF. As DNA, the CDR3 is TGTGCCCGCACGAGGGGGACCGCTCTCATCTATGGCTACACCTTC.

The chain combines TRBV9 with TRBJ2-3; no clear D gene. CDR1 SGDLS and CDR2 YYNGEE come from the germline V gene. The CDR3 contains 14 residues. V dropped 4 bases and J dropped 6 bases, with 15 bases sitting between them. The CDR3 is CASSINPERDTQYF. In DNA form, the CDR3 reads TGTGCCAGCAGCATTAACCCCGAGAGGGATACGCAGTATTTT.

The rearrangement links TRBV9 to TRBJ2-1; 7 nucleotides agree with TRBD2. Trimming at V came to 4 bases and at J to 6 bases, leaving 19 bases not matched to a gene. CDR3 length: 18 amino acids. Germline V lookup: CDR1 SGDLS, CDR2 YYNGEE. Here the CDR3 reads CASSRLQSGGGPPNEQFF. CDR3 DNA sequence: TGTGCCAGCAGCAGACTACAAAGTGGGGGAGGGCCTCCCAATGAGCAGTTCTTC.

CDR3 sequence (DNA): TGTGCCAGCAGTTACTGGGCCACTGGCGAGCAGTACTTC. This sequence encodes CASSYWATGEQYF. The rearrangement links TRBV6-6 to TRBJ2-7; D not certain. Germline V gene sequence: CDR1 MNHNY, CDR2 SVGAGI (reference sequence). Trimming stripped 1 base from V and 6 bases from J, with 10 bases between. The CDR3 consists of 13 residues.

The chain employs TRBV5-5 and TRBJ1-5, with D maybe TRBD1 (5 bases). The CDR3 extends over 15 amino acids. Trimming took off 0 bases at V and 7 bases at J, with 14 bases between the two ends. Germline CDR1 is SGHKS and CDR2 is YYEKEE (reference sequence). The CDR3 region is CASSLAGDWAQPQHF. The CDR3 coding sequence is TGTGCCAGCAGCTTGGCTGGGGACTGGGCGCAGCCCCAGCATTTT. Full variable domain (rest looked up from reference TRBV5-5 and TRBJ1-5): DAGVTQSPTHLIKTRGQQVTLRCSPISGHKSVSWYQQVLGQGPQFIFQYYEKEERGRGNFPDRFSARQFPNYSSELNVNALLLGDSALYLCASSLAGDWAQPQHFGDGTRLSIL.